These 3 T cell receptor beta chains originate from one sample sequenced in a study of chemoradiotherapy in HPV16-positive cancers. Profiling relied on immunoSEQ multiplex PCR, and the TCRdb table lists in-frame clones only, not all of them. In the table there are roughly 3,000 clones, around 92% of which are singletons. The sequenced sample was tumor tissue, obtained from a patient who underwent chemoradiotherapy. The receptors were gathered from a human donor with HPV-associated anogenital cancer.

The chain combines TRBV5-1 with TRBJ2-1; 8 bases are a match to TRBD1. CDR1 and CDR2 (germline): SGHRS, YFSETQ. This CDR3 has 16 residues. Unmatched junction bases numbered 10, after V lost 3 bases and J lost 5 bases. The CDR3 nucleotides are TGCGCCAGCAGCTCCGCCTCGGGACAGGCCCACAATGAGCAGTTCTTC. Encoded protein: CASSSASGQAHNEQFF.

The chain couples TRBV6-5 to TRBJ2-3; D is undetermined. CDR3 size: 11 residues. CDR1 is MNHEY, CDR2 SVGAGI, per germline. The germline V and J ends were trimmed by 2 bases and 5 bases, with 2 bases remaining between them. As DNA, the CDR3 is TGTGCCAGCAGTTACGGAGATACGCAGTATTTT. Translating it yields CASSYGDTQYF.

The chain is built from TRBV5-6 and TRBJ2-5; perhaps TRBD1 as D (5 bases). Looked up from germline, CDR1 is SGHDT and CDR2 is YYEEEE. The CDR3 is 15 residues long. V lost 0 bases to trimming and J lost 1 base, with 10 bases between them. CDR3 sequence (DNA): TGTGCCAGCAGCTTGGGACAGTTGACCCAAGAGACCCAGTACTTC. Encoded protein: CASSLGQLTQETQYF.